These 17 T cell receptor beta chains came from one sample sequenced in a study of blood T cell repertoires in COVID-19. Only in-frame clones appear in the TCRdb table, and some are missing; sequencing was by immunoSEQ multiplex PCR. The sample holds tens of thousands of clones, around four fifths seen once. Input material: peripheral blood. These receptors were collected from a woman aged 55 to 70 with acute or convalescent COVID-19.

The rearrangement joins TRBV30 to TRBJ1-5; D is unclear. This CDR3 region has 13 residues. V lost 2 bases, J lost 3 bases, and 8 bases lay in between. Looked up from germline, CDR1 is GTSNPN and CDR2 is SVGIG (reference sequence). The chain's CDR3 is CAWSSRYNQPQHF. The CDR3 nucleotides are TGTGCCTGGAGTTCCAGATACAATCAGCCCCAGCATTTT.

V gene TRBV5-8 combines with J gene TRBJ2-5; a weak D match, TRBD2 (5 bases). Germline CDR1 reads SGHTS; CDR2 reads YDEGEE. The CDR3 extends over 13 amino acids. V was trimmed by 0 bases and J by 5 bases, leaving 8 bases between them. CDR3 residues: CASSLGREETQYF. CDR3 in DNA: TGTGCCAGCAGCTTGGGAAGGGAGGAGACCCAGTACTTC. Full variable domain (missing parts from reference TRBV5-8 and TRBJ2-5): EAGVTQSPTHLIKTRGQQATLRCSPISGHTSVYWYQQALGLGLQFLLWYDEGEERNRGNFPPRFSGRQFPNYSSELNVNALELEDSALYLCASSLGREETQYFGPGTRLLVL.

Turning to this clone: Other DNA sequences in this sample translate to the same CDR3. The chain has TRBV6-5 and TRBJ1-5; weak D call: TRBD1 (6 bases). Germline V lookup: CDR1 MNHEY, CDR2 SVGAGI. The CDR3 sequence is 12 residues long. The V end lost 6 bases, the J end lost 4 bases, and 7 bases lay between the germline ends. In nucleotides, the CDR3 is TGTGCCAGCAGGCAGGGGAATCAGCCCCAGCATTTT. Protein: CASRQGNQPQHF.

The table lists this clone with a count of one. V usage is TRBV29-1 and J usage is TRBJ1-1, with a weak D call TRBD1 (5 bases). The V end was cut by 7 bases, the J end by 4 bases, with 10 bases between. This CDR3 comprises 11 residues. The germline gives CDR1 SQVTM, CDR2 ANQGSEA. CDR3 bases: TGCAGCGGCAGGGAACCCACTGAAGCTTTCTTT. It encodes CSGREPTEAFF.

This clone has ten or more counts. The J gene is TRBJ1-2, the V gene TRBV2; D possibly corresponds to TRBD1 (5 bases). The CDR3 is 15 amino acids. V was cut by 2 bases and J by 4 bases, with 14 bases left in between. Germline V gene data show CDR1 as SNHLY and CDR2 as FYNNEI. Written as DNA, the CDR3 is TGTGCCAGCAGTGAACTGGCGGGGACGGTCTATGGCTACACCTTC. Translated, it gives CASSELAGTVYGYTF.

V and J are TRBV7-6 and TRBJ1-3, with D maybe TRBD1 (5 bases). Trimming took 1 base from V and 2 from J, leaving 12 bases between them. Looked up from germline, CDR1 is SGHVS and CDR2 is FNYEAQ. The CDR3 has 16 residues. Here the CDR3 DNA reads TGTGCCAGCAGCTTAGTCGGCAGGGCAACTGGAAACACCATATATTTT. This translates into CASSLVGRATGNTIYF. Filled out from reference TRBV7-6 and TRBJ1-3, the complete variable domain reads GAGVSQSPRYKVTKRGQDVALRCDPISGHVSLYWYRQALGQGPEFLTYFNYEAQQDKSGLPNDRFSAERPEGSISTLTIQRTEQRDSAMYRCASSLVGRATGNTIYFGEGSWLTVV.

The chain couples TRBV9 to TRBJ2-3; D possibly corresponds to TRBD2 (5 bases). Germline values: CDR1 SGDLS, CDR2 YYNGEE. V lost 0 bases and J 3 bases, leaving 11 bases between the germline ends. The length of the CDR3 is 15 residues. The CDR3 loop reads CASSVGIEGTDTQYF. CDR3 DNA: TGTGCCAGCAGCGTAGGGATCGAGGGAACAGATACGCAGTATTTT.

This chain connects TRBV6-5 to TRBJ1-2, with 9 bases identical to TRBD1. This CDR3 spans 14 amino acids. Germline trimming cut 6 bases from V and 4 bases from J; bases unmatched to any gene: 6. CDR1 is MNHEY, CDR2 SVGAGI, per germline. The CDR3, as DNA: TGTGCCAGCAGGGGACAGGGTACGATCTATGGCTACACCTTC. Encoded protein: CASRGQGTIYGYTF.

The chain combines TRBV7-9 with TRBJ2-7; 9 bases map to TRBD2. In germline, CDR1 is SEHNR, CDR2 FQNEAQ (reference sequence). CDR3 length: 14 residues. Unmatched junction bases numbered 2, after V lost 5 bases and J lost 0 bases. The CDR3 sequence: CASSHSGGSYEQYF. For the CDR3, the DNA is TGTGCCAGCAGCCATAGCGGGGGCTCCTACGAGCAGTACTTC.

This clone was counted between two and nine times. The chain recombines TRBV10-3 with TRBJ2-7; 7 positions agree with TRBD2. V lost 11 bases, J lost 6 bases, and 10 bases stayed unmatched. The CDR3 extends over 12 amino acids. Per germline, CDR1 ENHRY and CDR2 SYGVKD. CDR3 sequence reads: CASGGLDAEQYF. CDR3 coding DNA: TGTGCCTCTGGAGGACTAGATGCCGAGCAGTACTTC.

This chain connects TRBV29-1 to TRBJ2-2, with a possible D match to TRBD1 (6 bases). The CDR3 spans 13 residues. The germline gives CDR1 SQVTM, CDR2 ANQGSEA. Deletions cut 7 bases from V and 4 bases from J, with 13 bases between. This chain's CDR3 is CSGQYRVTGELFF. In nucleotides, the CDR3 is TGCAGCGGCCAATACAGGGTCACCGGGGAGCTGTTTTTT.

The V gene is TRBV4-3, the J gene TRBJ2-2, with D possibly TRBD2 on 5 matching bases. This CDR3 spans 15 amino acids. V lost 3 bases to trimming and J lost 8 bases, with 16 bases between them. Germline CDR1 LGHNA, CDR2 YSLEER. In DNA, the CDR3 is TGCGCCAGCAGCCATTCTGAAGCGGTAGATGGGGAGCTGTTTTTT. Its protein is CASSHSEAVDGELFF.

V and J are TRBV7-9 and TRBJ1-5; 9 nucleotides agree with TRBD1. The CDR3 spans 17 residues. CDR1 and CDR2 from the germline V gene are SEHNR and FQNEAQ (reference sequence). The V gene end was trimmed by 0 bases and the J gene end by 4 bases; junction bases not matched to a gene: 7. The CDR3 here is CASSLAGTGFSNQPQHF. CDR3 bases: TGTGCCAGCAGCTTAGCCGGGACAGGGTTCTCAAATCAGCCCCAGCATTTT.

The rearrangement links TRBV27 to TRBJ2-7, with D perhaps matching TRBD2 (5 bases). Trimming took off 7 bases at V and 6 bases at J, with 13 bases between the two ends. Germline V lookup: CDR1 MNHEY, CDR2 SMNVEV (reference sequence). The CDR3 length is 12 residues. The CDR3 DNA sequence: TGTGCCAGCAACCGGCCGGGAAGCGAGCAGTACTTC. This encodes CASNRPGSEQYF.

The V call is TRBV28, the J call TRBJ1-6, with 7 bases lining up with TRBD1. Germline CDR1 MDHEN, CDR2 SYDVKM. Losses at the gene ends were 6 bases for V and 6 bases for J; bases not matched to a gene: 8. This CDR3 spans 15 amino acids. The CDR3 bases are TGTGCCAGCAGGCTCAGAGGGGGCGGTAATTCACCCCTCCACTTT. It is translated as CASRLRGGGNSPLHF.

This chain links TRBV6-1 with TRBJ1-1, with TRBD1 matching over 8 bases. This CDR3 is built from 16 residues. Trimming removed 5 bases from V and 4 bases from J; junction bases left unmatched: 12. Germline V gene data show CDR1 as MNHNS and CDR2 as SASEGT. The CDR3 DNA reads TGTGCCAGCAGTAAAGACCAGGGGGCGCAAGGCACTGAAGCTTTCTTT. Translation: CASSKDQGAQGTEAFF.

The rearrangement uses TRBV19 and TRBJ2-1; D perhaps matches TRBD2 (7 bases). V lost 3 bases and J lost 3, with 15 bases in between. The CDR3 spans 16 residues. CDR1 and CDR2 from the germline V gene are LNHDA and SQIVND (reference sequence). This CDR3 reads CASSIGGGQVYNEQFF. The CDR3 DNA follows: TGTGCCAGTAGTATTGGGGGGGGGCAAGTCTACAATGAGCAGTTCTTC.